This record concerns one TCR beta chain sequence. Its antigen is not identified. The data are from a study of cytomegalovirus exposure and HLA in healthy donors. Across the study: Drawn from HLA-typed donors, around 85 million unique TCRs were held in an early data release. General study points: TCR beta chains numbering some 150 were designated cytomegalovirus-associated. 87-base-pair reads could not separate some V segments, including TRBV6-2 and TRBV6-3.

This CDR3 is built from 16 residues. The germline V gene has CDR1 SGHRS and CDR2 YFSETQ. The V and J ends lost 0 bases and 6 bases respectively, with 18 bases between them. The PCR was carried out with 60 Vbeta primers and 13 Jbeta primers. The assay was immunoSEQ multiplex PCR, and TCRdb's table has in-frame clones only and misses some. In the table there are some 130,000 clones, roughly three quarters of which are singletons. The gene calls are TRBV5-1 and TRBJ1-2; D uncertain. The sequence came from a middle-aged woman in good health and CMV-seronegative. The sequenced sample was PBMCs. CDR3 amino acids: CASSLEAGYAKHGYTF. CDR3 sequence (DNA): TGCGCCAGCAGCTTGGAGGCGGGATACGCCAAGCATGGCTACACCTTC.